This T cell receptor beta chain is drawn from a study of blood T cell repertoires in COVID-19. Study at large: From the United States, Italy and Spain came samples of acute and convalescent COVID-19. Sample material is recorded as cDNA or gDNA derived from T cells, B-cell-depleted T cells, or PBMCs.

The repertoire was sequenced with immunoSEQ multiplex PCR; TCRdb's copy has only in-frame clones and lacks some. Of roughly 200,000 clones in the sample, roughly 87% were seen once. This CDR3 region has 15 residues. V lost 2 bases to trimming and J lost 7 bases; unmatched junction nucleotides: 9. Germline CDR1 and CDR2: GTSNPN and SVGIG (reference sequence). Enrolled through a virtual design, the participants were between roughly 18 and 100 years of age and came from under 25 US areas. Participant-given clinical history determined each cohort assignment. The sample consisted of PBMCs or T cells enriched from blood (not recorded which). The sequence derives from a young man with acute COVID-19. The chain joins TRBV30 to TRBJ1-2; 11 bases agree with TRBD1. The CDR3, as DNA: TGTGCCTGGAGTATTGGCGGACAGGGGGCGTTTGGCTACACCTTC. Its translation: CAWSIGGQGAFGYTF.